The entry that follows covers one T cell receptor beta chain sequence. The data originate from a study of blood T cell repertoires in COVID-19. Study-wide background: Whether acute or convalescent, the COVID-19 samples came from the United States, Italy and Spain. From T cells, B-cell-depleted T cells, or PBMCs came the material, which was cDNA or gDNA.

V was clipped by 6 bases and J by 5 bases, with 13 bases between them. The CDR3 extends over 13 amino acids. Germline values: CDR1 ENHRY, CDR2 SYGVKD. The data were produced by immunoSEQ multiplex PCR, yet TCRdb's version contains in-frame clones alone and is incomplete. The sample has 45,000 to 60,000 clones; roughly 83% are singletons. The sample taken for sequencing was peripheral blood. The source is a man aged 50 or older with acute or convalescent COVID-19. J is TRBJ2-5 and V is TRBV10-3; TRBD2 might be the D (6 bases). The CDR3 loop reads CAISWEVGETQYF. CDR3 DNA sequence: TGTGCCATCAGCTGGGAGGTCGGGGAGACCCAGTACTTC.